The next 14 T cell receptor beta chains were all read from a single sample in a study of cytomegalovirus exposure and HLA in healthy donors (dated by TCRdb to the late 2010s). Library construction relied on the immunoSEQ multiplex PCR assay. Sourced from immuneACCESS, this table was stored by TCRdb with only in-frame sequences that have V and J called. A share of the clones is absent; for the studies checked, an unresolved V gene accounts for under half, and the remainder has no known explanation. Present in this sample are about 160,000 clones, approximately 87% of which were seen just once. Of the sample, roughly 6% is held by the ten largest clones. The sequencing sample was made of PBMCs. The receptors originated from a woman in her thirties in good health and CMV-seronegative.

This clone was picked up a small number of times. CDR3 DNA sequence: TGTGCCAGCACCCCTACCGACAGGGGGCTAGGCTACACCTTC. This sequence encodes CASTPTDRGLGYTF. V and J are TRBV11-2 and TRBJ1-2, with TRBD1 identical over 10 bases. The CDR3 is made up of 14 amino acids. Germline V gives CDR1 SGHAT, CDR2 FQNNGV. Germline trimming cut 7 bases from V and 8 bases from J; bases unmatched to any gene: 10.

DNA of the CDR3: TGTGCCAGCAGTTTGGGGTTCCGCGGCCCTCACGAGCAGTACTTC. This codes for CASSLGFRGPHEQYF. The chain has TRBV6-6 and TRBJ2-7; D gene ambiguous. The V end lost 4 bases, the J end lost 5 bases, and 18 bases lay between the germline ends. Per the germline V gene, CDR1 is MNHNY and CDR2 is SVGAGI (reference sequence). The CDR3 has 15 residues.

This clone was counted between two and nine times. The rearrangement joins TRBV11-2 to TRBJ2-2, with unresolved D. The germline gives CDR1 SGHAT, CDR2 FQNNGV. The CDR3 contains 12 residues. The ends were cut back, 5 bases at V and 7 bases at J, with 8 bases in the middle. DNA of the CDR3: TGTGCCAGCAGCCACCCTGTCGGGGAGCTGTTTTTT. Translated: CASSHPVGELFF. Full variable domain (outside the CDR3, taken from reference TRBV11-2 and TRBJ2-2): EAGVAQSPRYKIIEKRQSVAFWCNPISGHATLYWYQQILGQGPKLLIQFQNNGVVDDSQLPKDRFSAERLKGVDSTLKIQPAKLEDSAVYLCASSHPVGELFFGEGSRLTVL.

This clone was seen only a few times. This chain connects TRBV11-2 to TRBJ2-7, with 7 nucleotides matching TRBD2. This CDR3 comprises 15 residues. Germline CDR1 and CDR2: SGHAT and FQNNGV. V shed 2 bases, J shed 3 bases, and the junction held 7 bases outside the gene matches. In DNA form, the CDR3 reads TGTGCCAGCAGCTTATCTCTGCGGGAGTACTACGAGCAGTACTTC. Translating gives CASSLSLREYYEQYF.

This rearrangement joins TRBV7-6 to TRBJ2-2; 12 bases agree with TRBD2. From germline, CDR1 is SGHVS and CDR2 FNYEAQ. The ends lost 6 bases at V and 4 bases at J; junction bases unmatched: 3. The CDR3 is 15 residues long. DNA for the CDR3: TGTGCCAGCAGTGAACTAGCGGGGGGCACCGGGGAGCTGTTTTTT. This gives the protein CASSELAGGTGELFF.

The V gene is TRBV18, the J gene TRBJ1-1; tentative D call: TRBD1 (6 bases). The CDR3 consists of 13 residues. CDR1 and CDR2 (germline): KGHSH, LQKENI. Deletions cut 5 bases from V and 2 bases from J, with 9 bases between. CDR3 region: CASSDGGNTEAFF. The CDR3 nucleotides are TGTGCCAGCTCAGATGGGGGCAACACTGAAGCTTTCTTT.

This chain joins TRBV27 and TRBJ2-7; perhaps TRBD2 as D (5 bases). This CDR3 has 13 amino acids. V was shortened by 3 bases and J by 6 bases, with 12 bases between the two germline ends. The V gene's germline CDR1 is MNHEY and CDR2 SMNVEV (reference sequence). CDR3 residues: CASSFSVGVEQYF. CDR3 DNA sequence: TGTGCCAGCAGTTTCTCGGTGGGAGTCGAGCAGTACTTC.

The chain recombines TRBV9 with TRBJ2-1; no firm D call. The germline V gene encodes CDR1 SGDLS and CDR2 YYNGEE. The V end was cut by 0 bases, the J end by 1 base, with 5 bases between. The CDR3 is made up of 14 amino acids. The DNA of the CDR3 is TGTGCCAGCAGCGTAGGGTGGTCCTACAATGAGCAGTTCTTC. Translation: CASSVGWSYNEQFF.

J is TRBJ1-1 and V is TRBV9; D gene uncertain. V was trimmed by 0 bases and J by 3 bases, leaving 6 bases between them. The germline CDR1 and CDR2 sequences are SGDLS and YYNGEE. The CDR3 consists of 13 residues. This CDR3 is CASSVDVYTEAFF. DNA for the CDR3: TGTGCCAGCAGCGTAGATGTGTACACTGAAGCTTTCTTT.

The chain employs TRBV7-3 and TRBJ1-5; D perhaps matches TRBD1 (6 bases). Germline lookup yields CDR1 SGHTA and CDR2 FQGTGA. Deletions cut 6 bases from V and 9 bases from J, with 24 bases between. The CDR3 totals 16 residues. In nucleotides, the CDR3 is TGTGCCAGCAGTTATCCGTGGGAGGGGGACTACAGGCCCCAGCATTTT. Translating gives CASSYPWEGDYRPQHF.

The chain combines TRBV30 with TRBJ2-3, with no clear D. Per the germline V gene, CDR1 is GTSNPN and CDR2 is SVGIG (reference sequence). The germline V and J ends were trimmed by 4 bases and 1 base, with 6 bases remaining between them. CDR3 length equals 12 residues. The CDR3 coding sequence is TGTGCCTGGATGATACGCACAGATACGCAGTATTTT. Its translation is CAWMIRTDTQYF.

The J gene is TRBJ2-7, the V gene TRBV18; D call uncertain. The CDR3 loop spans 12 amino acids. With 3 bases removed from V and 0 bases from J, the gap between germline ends came to 3 bases. The germline CDR1 and CDR2 sequences are KGHSH and LQKENI. CDR3 sequence: CASSPRSYEQYF. The CDR3 bases are TGTGCCAGCTCACCGCGCTCCTACGAGCAGTACTTC. The whole variable domain, filled in from reference TRBV18 and TRBJ2-7, reads NAGVMQNPRHLVRRRGQEARLRCSPMKGHSHVYWYRQLPEEGLKFMVYLQKENIIDESGMPKERFSAEFPKEGPSILRIQQVVRGDSAAYFCASSPRSYEQYFGPGTRLTVT.

The gene calls are TRBV30 and TRBJ2-3; the D gene is possibly TRBD2 (5 bases). Trimming cost V 3 bases and J 2 bases, with 9 bases left between them. Germline values: CDR1 GTSNPN, CDR2 SVGIG (reference sequence). The CDR3 has 13 amino acids. The CDR3 loop is CAWRGSTTDTQYF. The CDR3, as DNA: TGTGCCTGGAGGGGGAGTACCACAGATACGCAGTATTTT.

The genes are TRBV10-3 and TRBJ2-2; unclear D gene. V was trimmed by 2 bases and J by 6 bases, leaving 7 bases between them. CDR1 and CDR2 (germline): ENHRY, SYGVKD. The CDR3 covers 13 residues. CDR3 in DNA: TGTGCCATCAGTGAGCGGGCCCCCGGGGAGCTGTTTTTT. Translated: CAISERAPGELFF.